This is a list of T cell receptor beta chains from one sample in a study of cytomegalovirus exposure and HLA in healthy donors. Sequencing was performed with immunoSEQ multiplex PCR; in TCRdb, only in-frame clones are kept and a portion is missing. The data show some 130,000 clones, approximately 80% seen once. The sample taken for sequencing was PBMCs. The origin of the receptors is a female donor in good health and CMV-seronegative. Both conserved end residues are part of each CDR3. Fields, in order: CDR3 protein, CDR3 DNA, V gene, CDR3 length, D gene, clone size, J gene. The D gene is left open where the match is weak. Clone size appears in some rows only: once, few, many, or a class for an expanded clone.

CDR3 protein: CASSLKTTSVGEQYF
CDR3 DNA: TGCGCCAGCAGCCTAAAGACTACCAGCGTCGGCGAGCAGTACTTC
V gene: TRBV5-1
CDR3 length: 15
D gene: NA
clone size: NA
J gene: TRBJ2-7

CDR3 protein: CASSLSPQGWREKLFF
CDR3 DNA: TGTGCCAGCAGTTTATCTCCCCAGGGGTGGCGTGAAAAACTGTTTTTT
V gene: TRBV27
CDR3 length: 16
D gene: NA
clone size: NA
J gene: TRBJ1-4

CDR3 protein: CSVERGSGGLTEAFF
CDR3 DNA: TGCAGCGTTGAACGAGGGTCAGGGGGCCTCACTGAAGCTTTCTTT
V gene: TRBV29-1
CDR3 length: 15
D gene: TRBD1
clone size: NA
J gene: TRBJ1-1

CDR3 protein: CASSVEGGGYTF
CDR3 DNA: TGTGCCAGCAGCGTAGAAGGGGGAGGCTACACCTTC
V gene: TRBV9
CDR3 length: 12
D gene: NA
clone size: NA
J gene: TRBJ1-2

CDR3 protein: CASSVAVTSAQETQYF
CDR3 DNA: TGTGCCAGCAGCGTAGCGGTTACTAGCGCCCAAGAGACCCAGTACTTC
V gene: TRBV9
CDR3 length: 16
D gene: TRBD2
clone size: once
J gene: TRBJ2-5

CDR3 protein: CASSYGGSPNTEAFF
CDR3 DNA: TGTGCCAGCAGTTACGGGGGCAGCCCGAACACTGAAGCTTTCTTT
V gene: TRBV6-5
CDR3 length: 15
D gene: NA
clone size: few
J gene: TRBJ1-1

CDR3 protein: CASSWTGALNYGYTF
CDR3 DNA: TGTGCCAGCAGTTGGACAGGGGCCCTCAACTATGGCTACACCTTC
V gene: TRBV28
CDR3 length: 15
D gene: TRBD1
clone size: few
J gene: TRBJ1-2

CDR3 protein: CASSLSGTGLYNEQFF
CDR3 DNA: TGTGCCAGCAGTCTCTCCGGGACAGGGTTATACAATGAGCAGTTCTTC
V gene: TRBV28
CDR3 length: 16
D gene: TRBD1
clone size: NA
J gene: TRBJ2-1

CDR3 protein: CASSDRYTF
CDR3 DNA: TGTGCCAGCAGTGATAGATACACCTTC
V gene: TRBV2
CDR3 length: 9
D gene: NA
clone size: NA
J gene: TRBJ1-2

CDR3 protein: CASAPGQLNQPQHF
CDR3 DNA: TGTGCCAGCGCCCCGGGACAGCTCAATCAGCCCCAGCATTTT
V gene: TRBV6-5
CDR3 length: 14
D gene: TRBD1
clone size: NA
J gene: TRBJ1-5

CDR3 protein: CATSKRTGTGVREQYF
CDR3 DNA: TGTGCCACCAGCAAACGGACCGGGACAGGGGTTCGCGAGCAGTACTTC
V gene: TRBV15
CDR3 length: 16
D gene: TRBD1
clone size: NA
J gene: TRBJ2-7

CDR3 protein: CASGPGSYEQYF
CDR3 DNA: TGCGCCAGCGGGCCCGGATCCTACGAGCAGTACTTC
V gene: TRBV5-1
CDR3 length: 12
D gene: NA
clone size: NA
J gene: TRBJ2-7

CDR3 protein: CASSFVAGANYGYTF
CDR3 DNA: TGTGCCAGCAGTTTCGTGGCAGGGGCCAACTATGGCTACACCTTC
V gene: TRBV28
CDR3 length: 15
D gene: NA
clone size: NA
J gene: TRBJ1-2

CDR3 protein: CASSSLLGSGEQYF
CDR3 DNA: TGTGCCAGCAGCTCCCTTCTAGGATCGGGCGAGCAGTACTTC
V gene: TRBV11-2
CDR3 length: 14
D gene: NA
clone size: NA
J gene: TRBJ2-7

CDR3 protein: CASSIKGDGYTF
CDR3 DNA: TGTGCCAGTAGTATTAAAGGGGATGGCTACACCTTC
V gene: TRBV19
CDR3 length: 12
D gene: NA
clone size: NA
J gene: TRBJ1-2

CDR3 protein: CAWSRGSAGAHYGYTF
CDR3 DNA: TGTGCCTGGTCCCGTGGTTCGGCGGGGGCGCACTATGGCTACACCTTC
V gene: TRBV30
CDR3 length: 16
D gene: NA
clone size: NA
J gene: TRBJ1-2

CDR3 protein: CASSPRQGNTIYF
CDR3 DNA: TGTGCCAGCAGTCCTCGACAGGGGAACACCATATATTTT
V gene: TRBV28
CDR3 length: 13
D gene: TRBD1
clone size: NA
J gene: TRBJ1-3